This TCR beta chain was identified during a study of regulatory T cells in long-lasting Graves disease. This CDR3 comprises 15 residues. J gave up 6 bases and V 5 bases, and 6 bases lay outside the gene matches. Germline CDR1 is SGHRS and CDR2 is YFSETQ. Documented time point: newly diagnosed GD, antithyroid drugs for less than 3 months. The TCR library was prepared using RNA isolated from PBMCs. The authors built TCR beta libraries using iRepertoire HTBI primers and Arm-PCR of CDR3 regions. TCRdb independently ran MiXCR on the multiplex PCR reads; one entry per CDR3 protein. In the table there are more than 300,000 distinct CDR3 sequences, roughly a sixth of which are singletons.

The chain joins TRBV5-1 to TRBJ1-6; 9 positions match TRBD1. The sequencing here drew on peripheral blood mononuclear cells (PBMCs), taken at new diagnosis, from a patient treated with antithyroid drugs. This TCR came from a female donor with Graves disease. The CDR3 coding sequence is TGCGCCAGCAGAAAACAGGGGGCCGGTAATTCACCCCTCCACTTT. Its translation: CASRKQGAGNSPLHF.